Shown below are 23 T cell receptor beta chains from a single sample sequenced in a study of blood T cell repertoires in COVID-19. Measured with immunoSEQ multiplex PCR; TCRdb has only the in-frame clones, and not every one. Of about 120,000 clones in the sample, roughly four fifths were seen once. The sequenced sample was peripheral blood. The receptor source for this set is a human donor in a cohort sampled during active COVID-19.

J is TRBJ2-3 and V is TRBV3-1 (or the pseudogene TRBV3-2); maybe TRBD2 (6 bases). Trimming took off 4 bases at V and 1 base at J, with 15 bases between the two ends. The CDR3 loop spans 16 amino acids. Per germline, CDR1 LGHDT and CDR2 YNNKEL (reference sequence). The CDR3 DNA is TGTGCCAGCAGCCCCCGCCTGGGGGGTCGCACAGATACGCAGTATTTT. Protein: CASSPRLGGRTDTQYF.

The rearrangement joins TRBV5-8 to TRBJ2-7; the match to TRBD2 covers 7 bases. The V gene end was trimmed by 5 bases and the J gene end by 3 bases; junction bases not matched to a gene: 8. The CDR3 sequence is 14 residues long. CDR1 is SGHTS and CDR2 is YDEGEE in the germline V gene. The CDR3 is CASRPGGGVYEQYF. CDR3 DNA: TGTGCCAGCAGGCCAGGCGGGGGTGTCTACGAGCAGTACTTC.

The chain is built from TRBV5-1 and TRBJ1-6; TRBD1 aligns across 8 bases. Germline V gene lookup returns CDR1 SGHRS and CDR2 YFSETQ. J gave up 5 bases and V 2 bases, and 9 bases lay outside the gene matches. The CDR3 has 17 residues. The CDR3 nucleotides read TGCGCCAGCAGCTTTCTCGAGACAGGGGACGATAATTCACCCCTCCACTTT. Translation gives CASSFLETGDDNSPLHF.

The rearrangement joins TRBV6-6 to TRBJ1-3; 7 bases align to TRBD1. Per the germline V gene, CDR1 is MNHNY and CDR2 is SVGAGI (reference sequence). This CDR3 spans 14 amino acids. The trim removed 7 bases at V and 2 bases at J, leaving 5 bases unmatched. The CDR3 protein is CASKDRATGNTIYF. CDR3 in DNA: TGTGCCAGCAAAGACAGGGCCACTGGAAACACCATATATTTT.

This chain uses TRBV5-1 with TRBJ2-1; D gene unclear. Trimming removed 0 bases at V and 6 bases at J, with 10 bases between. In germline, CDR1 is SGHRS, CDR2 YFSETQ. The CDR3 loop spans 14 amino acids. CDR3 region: CASSLEFGGNEQFF. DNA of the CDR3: TGCGCCAGCAGCTTGGAGTTTGGCGGCAATGAGCAGTTCTTC.

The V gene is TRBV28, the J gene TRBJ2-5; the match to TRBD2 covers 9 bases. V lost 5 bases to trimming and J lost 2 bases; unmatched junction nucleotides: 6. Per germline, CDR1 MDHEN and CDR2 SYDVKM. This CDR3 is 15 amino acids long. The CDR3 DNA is TGTGCCAGCAGTGGTGCGGGGGGGGCTCAAGAGACCCAGTACTTC. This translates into CASSGAGGAQETQYF.

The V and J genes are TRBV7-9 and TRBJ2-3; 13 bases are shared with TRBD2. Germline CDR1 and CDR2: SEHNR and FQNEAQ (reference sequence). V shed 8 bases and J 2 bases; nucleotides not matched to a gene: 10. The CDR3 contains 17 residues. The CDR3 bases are TGTGCCAGCCAACCCCTGACTAGCGGGGGGTACACAGATACGCAGTATTTT. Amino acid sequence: CASQPLTSGGYTDTQYF. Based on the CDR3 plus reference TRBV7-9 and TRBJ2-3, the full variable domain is DTGVSQNPRHKITKRGQNVTFRCDPISEHNRLYWYRQTLGQGPEFLTYFQNEAQLEKSRLLSDRFSAERPKGSFSTLEIQRTEQGDSAMYLCASQPLTSGGYTDTQYFGPGTRLTVL.

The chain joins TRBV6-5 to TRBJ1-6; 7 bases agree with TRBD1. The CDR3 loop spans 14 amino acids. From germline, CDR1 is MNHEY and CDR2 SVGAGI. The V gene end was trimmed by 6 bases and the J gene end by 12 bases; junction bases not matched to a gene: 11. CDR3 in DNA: TGTGCCAGCAGCTCAACAGGGGTTCGGCAACCCCTCCACTTT. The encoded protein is CASSSTGVRQPLHF.

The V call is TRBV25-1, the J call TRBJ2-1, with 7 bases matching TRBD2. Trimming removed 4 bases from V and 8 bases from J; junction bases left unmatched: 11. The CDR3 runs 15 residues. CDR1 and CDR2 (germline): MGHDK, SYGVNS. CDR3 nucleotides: TGTGCCAGCAGTGCCTACCTAGCGGTCGGCGATGAGCAGTTCTTC. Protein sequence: CASSAYLAVGDEQFF.

CDR3 in DNA: TGTGCCAGCAGCCAGGAGGGACAGTATGGCTACACCTTC. Protein product: CASSQEGQYGYTF. The chain carries TRBV3-1 (or the pseudogene TRBV3-2) and TRBJ1-2, with 7 positions matching TRBD1. The germline V gene encodes CDR1 LGHDT and CDR2 YNNKEL (reference sequence). CDR3 length: 13 residues. V trimming: 3 bases; J trimming: 5 bases; junction bases outside the gene matches: 3.

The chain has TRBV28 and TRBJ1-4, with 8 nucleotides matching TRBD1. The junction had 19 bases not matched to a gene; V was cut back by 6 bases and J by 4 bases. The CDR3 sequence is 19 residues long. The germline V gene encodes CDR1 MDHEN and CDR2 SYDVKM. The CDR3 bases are TGTGCCAGCAGACTTACCCTTACCGGGACAGGATTCGATAATGAAAAACTGTTTTTT. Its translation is CASRLTLTGTGFDNEKLFF.

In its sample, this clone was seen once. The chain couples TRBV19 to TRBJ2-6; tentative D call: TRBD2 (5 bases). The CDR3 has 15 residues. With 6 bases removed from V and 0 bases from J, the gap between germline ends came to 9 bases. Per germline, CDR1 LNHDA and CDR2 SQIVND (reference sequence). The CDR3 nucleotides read TGTGCCAGTAGGGAGGTCTCCTCTGGGGCCAACGTCCTGACTTTC. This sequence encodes CASREVSSGANVLTF.

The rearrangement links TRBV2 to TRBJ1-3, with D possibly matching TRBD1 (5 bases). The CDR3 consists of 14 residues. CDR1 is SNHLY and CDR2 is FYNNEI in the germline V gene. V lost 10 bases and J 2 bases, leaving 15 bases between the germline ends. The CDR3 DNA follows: TGTGCCACAAGGGAGGGGTCTCCTGGAAACACCATATATTTT. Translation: CATREGSPGNTIYF.

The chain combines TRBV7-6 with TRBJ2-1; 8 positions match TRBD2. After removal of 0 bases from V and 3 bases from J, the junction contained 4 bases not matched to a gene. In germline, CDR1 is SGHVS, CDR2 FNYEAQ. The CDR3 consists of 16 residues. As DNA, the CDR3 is TGTGCCAGCAGCTTAGCGTCAGCGGGGGTCTACAATGAGCAGTTCTTC. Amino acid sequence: CASSLASAGVYNEQFF.

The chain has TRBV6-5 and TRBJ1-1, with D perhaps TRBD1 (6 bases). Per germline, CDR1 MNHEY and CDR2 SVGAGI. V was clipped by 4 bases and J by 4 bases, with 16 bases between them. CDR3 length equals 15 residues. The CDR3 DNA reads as TGTGCCAGCAGTTCCCGGCCCACAGGGAGCACTGAAGCTTTCTTT. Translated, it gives CASSSRPTGSTEAFF.

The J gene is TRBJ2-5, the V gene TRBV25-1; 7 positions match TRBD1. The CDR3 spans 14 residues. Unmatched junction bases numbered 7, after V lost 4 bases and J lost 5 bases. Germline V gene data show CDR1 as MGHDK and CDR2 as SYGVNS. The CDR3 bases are TGTGCCAGCAGTGCGCGACAGGGTTCGGAGACCCAGTACTTC. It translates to CASSARQGSETQYF.

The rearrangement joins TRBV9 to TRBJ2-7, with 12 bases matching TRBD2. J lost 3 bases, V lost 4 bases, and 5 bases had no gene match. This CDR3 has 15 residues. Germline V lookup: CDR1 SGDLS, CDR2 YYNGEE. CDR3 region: CASSSQTSGGYEQYF. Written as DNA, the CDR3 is TGTGCCAGCAGCTCGCAGACTAGCGGGGGCTACGAGCAGTACTTC.

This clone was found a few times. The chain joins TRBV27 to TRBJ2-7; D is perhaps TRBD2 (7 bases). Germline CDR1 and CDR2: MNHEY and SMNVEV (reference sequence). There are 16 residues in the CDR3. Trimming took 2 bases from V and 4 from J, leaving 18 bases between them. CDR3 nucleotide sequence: TGTGCCAGCAGTTTAATACAGGGCGGGGGAAGTTACGAGCAGTACTTC. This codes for CASSLIQGGGSYEQYF.

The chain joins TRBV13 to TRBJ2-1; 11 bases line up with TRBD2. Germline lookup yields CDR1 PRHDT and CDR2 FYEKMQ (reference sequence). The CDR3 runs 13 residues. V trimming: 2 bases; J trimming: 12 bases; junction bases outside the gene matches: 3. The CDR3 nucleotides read TGTGCCAGCAGCTTACAACTAGCGGGGGTGCAGTTCTTC. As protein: CASSLQLAGVQFF. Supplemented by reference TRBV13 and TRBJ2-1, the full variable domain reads AAGVIQSPRHLIKEKRETATLKCYPIPRHDTVYWYQQGPGQDPQFLISFYEKMQSDKGSIPDRFSAQQFSDYHSELNMSSLELGDSALYFCASSLQLAGVQFFGPGTRLTVL.

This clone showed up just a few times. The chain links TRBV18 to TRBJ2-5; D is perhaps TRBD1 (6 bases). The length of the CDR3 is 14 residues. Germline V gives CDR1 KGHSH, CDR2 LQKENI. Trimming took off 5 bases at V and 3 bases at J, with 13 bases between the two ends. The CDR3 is CASSTGQQEETQYF. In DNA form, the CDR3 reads TGTGCCAGCTCAACCGGACAGCAAGAAGAGACCCAGTACTTC. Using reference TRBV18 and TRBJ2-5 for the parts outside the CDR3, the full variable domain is NAGVMQNPRHLVRRRGQEARLRCSPMKGHSHVYWYRQLPEEGLKFMVYLQKENIIDESGMPKERFSAEFPKEGPSILRIQQVVRGDSAAYFCASSTGQQEETQYFGPGTRLLVL.

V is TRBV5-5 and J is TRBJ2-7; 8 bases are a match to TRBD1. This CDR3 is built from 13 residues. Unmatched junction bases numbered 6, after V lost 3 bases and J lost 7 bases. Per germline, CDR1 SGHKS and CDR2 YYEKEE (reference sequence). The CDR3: CASSSTGGREQYF. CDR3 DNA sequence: TGTGCCAGCAGCTCAACAGGGGGTCGGGAGCAGTACTTC.

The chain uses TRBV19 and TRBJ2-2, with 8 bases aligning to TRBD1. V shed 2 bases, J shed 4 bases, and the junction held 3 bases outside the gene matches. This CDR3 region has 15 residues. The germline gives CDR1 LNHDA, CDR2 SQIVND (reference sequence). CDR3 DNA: TGTGCCAGTAGTATACGGACAGGGCCCACCGGGGAGCTGTTTTTT. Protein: CASSIRTGPTGELFF.

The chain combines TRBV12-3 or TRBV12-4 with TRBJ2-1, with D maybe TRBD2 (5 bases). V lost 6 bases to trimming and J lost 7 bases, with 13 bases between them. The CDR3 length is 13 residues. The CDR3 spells CASRLSSGNEQFF. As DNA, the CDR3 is TGTGCCAGCAGGTTGAGCTCGGGAAATGAGCAGTTCTTC.